This passage covers 30 T cell receptor beta chains from one sample sequenced in a study of T cells in Graves' hyperthyroidism and ophthalmopathy. The CDR3 regions of TCR beta were amplified from RNA transcripts. HTBI primers drove first-round RT-PCR of the TCR CDR3. TCRdb reprocessed the multiplex PCR reads with MiXCR, giving one entry per CDR3 protein. The sample has under 350,000 distinct CDR3 sequences; about 18% are singletons. Specimen: blood. The receptors were sampled from a woman in her fifties or sixties with Graves' hyperthyroidism.

The sample holds a few counts of this clonotype. The chain joins TRBV11-2 to TRBJ2-1, with 10 bases that match TRBD1. Per the germline V gene, CDR1 is SGHAT and CDR2 is FQNNGV. The length of the CDR3 is 15 residues. With V trimmed by 0 bases and J by 7 bases, 3 bases remained unmatched. The CDR3 DNA follows: TGTGCCAGCAGCTTAGATAGGACAGGGGGTAATGAGCAGTTCTTC. Protein sequence: CASSLDRTGGNEQFF.

The chain uses TRBV2 and TRBJ2-2; TRBD1 matches 11 bases. The germline V gene encodes CDR1 SNHLY and CDR2 FYNNEI. The CDR3 spans 15 residues. Trimming cost V 10 bases and J 2 bases; bases outside gene matches: 6. The CDR3 region is CATRGTGGNTGELFF. CDR3 DNA sequence: TGTGCCACCAGGGGGACAGGGGGTAACACCGGGGAGCTGTTTTTT.

This clonotype was observed at least ten times. The gene calls are TRBV20-1 and TRBJ1-6; a weak D match, TRBD1 (5 bases). The germline gives CDR1 DFQATT, CDR2 SNEGSKA (reference sequence). The V and J ends lost 2 bases and 1 base respectively, with 9 bases between them. This CDR3 comprises 15 residues. In DNA form, the CDR3 reads TGCAGTGCTAGACCGGGGGGGTCCTATAATTCACCCCTCCACTTT. Translation: CSARPGGSYNSPLHF.

The sample holds a few counts of this clonotype. The rearrangement joins TRBV5-1 to TRBJ2-2, with D maybe TRBD2 (6 bases). This CDR3 is 17 amino acids long. The V gene lost 4 bases and the J gene lost 3 bases, with 19 bases spanning the gap. The germline V gene encodes CDR1 SGHRS and CDR2 YFSETQ. CDR3 sequence: CASSPWTNPSDTGELFF. The CDR3 DNA reads as TGCGCCAGCAGCCCATGGACTAACCCAAGTGACACCGGGGAGCTGTTTTTT.

The chain couples TRBV10-1 to TRBJ2-1; 7 bases map to TRBD2. Trimming took 3 bases from V and 8 from J; bases not matched to a gene: 10. This CDR3 has 15 amino acids. CDR1 is WNHNN and CDR2 is SYGVQD in the germline V gene (reference sequence). The CDR3 coding sequence is TGCGCCAGCAGTGAAAGAACTGGCGGGAGCGATGAGCAGTTCTTC. Its translation: CASSERTGGSDEQFF.

This clonotype was detected only a few times. This chain connects TRBV24-1 to TRBJ2-5, with TRBD2 as a possible D gene (5 bases). The CDR3 length is 13 residues. V dropped 4 bases and J dropped 2 bases, with 7 bases sitting between them. The germline CDR1 and CDR2 sequences are KGHDR and SFDVKD. The CDR3 coding sequence is TGTGCCACCAGTGACCCGGGGCAAGAGACCCAGTACTTC. This codes for CATSDPGQETQYF.

The CDR3 sequence: CASSLLQGSGNTIYF. For the CDR3, the DNA is TGTGCCAGCAGCCTACTACAGGGTTCTGGAAACACCATATATTTT. The V gene is TRBV7-8, the J gene TRBJ1-3, with D tentatively TRBD1 (6 bases). In germline, CDR1 is SGHVS, CDR2 FQNEAQ. This CDR3 is 15 amino acids long. The V and J ends lost 5 bases and 1 base respectively, with 12 bases between them.

The chain has TRBV27 and TRBJ2-1; 7 bases match TRBD1. With 5 bases clipped from V and 0 bases from J, the junction kept 10 bases outside the gene matches. In germline, CDR1 is MNHEY, CDR2 SMNVEV (reference sequence). The CDR3 is made up of 17 amino acids. CDR3 region: CASSARGSPGSYNEQFF. The DNA for the CDR3 is TGTGCCAGCAGTGCCAGGGGGTCCCCGGGCTCCTACAATGAGCAGTTCTTC.

This clonotype was picked up many times. The J gene is TRBJ1-4, the V gene TRBV7-8; D not resolved. Trimming cost V 3 bases and J 2 bases, with 7 bases left between them. Germline V lookup: CDR1 SGHVS, CDR2 FQNEAQ. The CDR3 has 14 amino acids. The CDR3 protein is CASSLGRTNEKLFF. The DNA for the CDR3 is TGTGCCAGCAGCTTGGGTCGGACTAATGAAAAACTGTTTTTT.

This clonotype was observed many times. V usage is TRBV20-1 and J usage is TRBJ2-1, with TRBD2 matching over 11 bases. The trim removed 4 bases at V and 7 bases at J, leaving 9 bases unmatched. Germline CDR1 and CDR2: DFQATT and SNEGSKA (reference sequence). CDR3 length: 15 amino acids. This CDR3 is CSAIGGLAGGNEQFF. For the CDR3, the DNA is TGCAGTGCTATAGGAGGACTAGCGGGTGGGAATGAGCAGTTCTTC.

In its sample, this clonotype was seen a few times. The chain combines TRBV7-6 with TRBJ2-5; 8 nucleotides align to TRBD2. J gave up 4 bases and V 5 bases, and 6 bases lay outside the gene matches. This CDR3 has 14 residues. Germline V gene lookup returns CDR1 SGHVS and CDR2 FNYEAQ. The DNA of the CDR3 is TGTGCCAGCAGCCCCCGGGAGGGTGGAGAGACCCAGTACTTC. Protein: CASSPREGGETQYF.

This clonotype was counted many times. The chain has TRBV6-1 and TRBJ1-1; the D is unclear. Trimming left V 8 bases short and J 7 bases short, with 11 bases between. The CDR3 totals 11 residues. Looked up from germline, CDR1 is MNHNS and CDR2 is SASEGT. In nucleotides, the CDR3 is TGTGCCAGCCGTAGGAGGGATGAAGCTTTCTTT. It codes for CASRRRDEAFF.

Ten or more counts support this clonotype. This chain links TRBV30 with TRBJ2-5; TRBD2 might be the D (5 bases). The CDR3 extends over 15 amino acids. Germline CDR1 reads GTSNPN; CDR2 reads SVGIG (reference sequence). The germline V and J ends were trimmed by 2 bases and 6 bases, with 19 bases remaining between them. The CDR3 DNA reads TGTGCCTGGAGTCCGGCAGCCTACCTCGGGAAGACCCAGTACTTC. Amino acids: CAWSPAAYLGKTQYF. Full variable domain (outside the CDR3, taken from reference TRBV30 and TRBJ2-5): SQTIHQWPATLVQPVGSPLSLECTVEGTSNPNLYWYRQAAGRGLQLLFYSVGIGQISSEVPQNLSASRPQDRQFILSSKKLLLSDSGFYLCAWSPAAYLGKTQYFGPGTRLLVL.

This chain uses TRBV29-1 with TRBJ2-7, with D uncertain. Germline CDR1 and CDR2: SQVTM and ANQGSEA. The V end lost 4 bases, the J end lost 4 bases, and 2 bases lay between the germline ends. The CDR3 has 9 residues. The CDR3: CSVVYEQYF. CDR3 DNA: TGCAGCGTTGTGTACGAGCAGTACTTC.

The genes are TRBV15 and TRBJ2-1; 10 bases fit TRBD1. Germline CDR1 and CDR2: LNHNV and YYDKDF (reference sequence). The CDR3 covers 17 residues. V shed 0 bases, J shed 5 bases, and the junction held 7 bases outside the gene matches. CDR3 sequence reads: CATSREPTGTGDNEQFF. As DNA, the CDR3 is TGTGCCACCAGCAGAGAACCCACTGGGACAGGGGACAATGAGCAGTTCTTC.

The chain uses TRBV4-2 and TRBJ1-2; D perhaps matches TRBD1 (5 bases). V was trimmed by 0 bases and J by 8 bases, leaving 19 bases between them. Germline assignment: CDR1 LGHNA and CDR2 YNFKEQ. The CDR3 has 16 amino acids. CDR3: CASSQERGSGLAGYTF. The CDR3 DNA follows: TGTGCCAGCAGCCAAGAAAGGGGTTCTGGACTTGCCGGCTACACCTTC.

The chain employs TRBV7-3 and TRBJ1-2; 7 positions agree with TRBD1. V was clipped by 6 bases and J by 5 bases; unmatched bases: 9. The V gene's germline CDR1 is SGHTA and CDR2 FQGTGA. This CDR3 spans 14 amino acids. In DNA, the CDR3 is TGTGCCAGCAGGAGGACAGGAGGACCGTATGGCTACACCTTC. Translated, it gives CASRRTGGPYGYTF.

This clonotype was counted at least ten times. The V and J genes are TRBV6-5 and TRBJ1-1; maybe TRBD1 (6 bases). V was trimmed by 2 bases and J by 3 bases, leaving 13 bases between them. The germline CDR1 and CDR2 sequences are MNHEY and SVGAGI. This CDR3 is 15 amino acids long. The DNA for the CDR3 is TGTGCCAGCAGTTACGGGACAATTGGGGACACTGAAGCTTTCTTT. Amino acids: CASSYGTIGDTEAFF.

The table lists this clonotype with a few counts. V usage is TRBV4-1 and J usage is TRBJ1-2, with D perhaps matching TRBD1 (5 bases). Germline CDR1 is MGHRA and CDR2 is YSYEKL. The CDR3 totals 17 residues. V was trimmed by 0 bases and J by 4 bases, leaving 18 bases between them. CDR3 in DNA: TGCGCCAGCAGCCAAGAGCCCCTCCCCGACAGTTCCTATGGCTACACCTTC. Translated: CASSQEPLPDSSYGYTF.

In its sample, this clonotype was seen many times. CDR3 coding DNA: TGCGCCAGCAGCTTGCTGACCCCGAGCGAGACCCAGTACTTC. Amino acids: CASSLLTPSETQYF. The chain carries TRBV5-1 and TRBJ2-5; D is undetermined. CDR1 is SGHRS and CDR2 is YFSETQ in the germline V gene. The CDR3 length is 14 residues. V was pared by 1 base and J by 5 bases, with 12 bases between.

The chain uses TRBV20-1 and TRBJ2-1; D uncertain. The CDR3 runs 15 residues. Trimming removed 6 bases from V and 4 bases from J, with 19 bases in between. Germline CDR1 and CDR2: DFQATT and SNEGSKA (reference sequence). The CDR3 loop is CSALGDPPTYNEQFF. CDR3 sequence (DNA): TGCAGTGCCCTAGGAGACCCGCCCACGTACAATGAGCAGTTCTTC.

The J gene is TRBJ2-7, the V gene TRBV13; no clear D gene. The germline V gene has CDR1 PRHDT and CDR2 FYEKMQ (reference sequence). The CDR3 contains 12 residues. Trimming stripped 5 bases from V and 6 bases from J, with 11 bases between. The CDR3 sequence: CASSHSTGEQYF. Written as DNA, the CDR3 is TGTGCCAGCAGCCATTCGACCGGCGAGCAGTACTTC.

The chain is built from TRBV2 and TRBJ1-4; TRBD1 might be the D (5 bases). The CDR3 contains 13 residues. Germline CDR1 is SNHLY and CDR2 is FYNNEI. Trimming removed 8 bases from V and 7 bases from J, with 14 bases in between. This CDR3 reads CASAVGEFEKLFF. CDR3 bases: TGTGCCAGCGCAGTAGGGGAGTTTGAAAAACTGTTTTTT.

The J gene is TRBJ2-1, the V gene TRBV29-1, with D perhaps being TRBD1 or TRBD2 (5 bases each). CDR3 length equals 15 residues. Trimming removed 0 bases from V and 8 bases from J, with 17 bases in between. CDR1 is SQVTM and CDR2 is ANQGSEA in the germline V gene. The CDR3 loop reads CSVEEGDKSADEQFF. The CDR3 region has the DNA TGCAGCGTTGAAGAGGGGGATAAATCCGCGGATGAGCAGTTCTTC.

The rearrangement joins TRBV6-5 to TRBJ1-2, with D unclear. CDR1 and CDR2 from the germline V gene are MNHEY and SVGAGI. This CDR3 spans 18 amino acids. Trimming took 0 bases from V and 2 from J, leaving 19 bases between them. CDR3 DNA: TGTGCCAGCAGTTACTCAAATTACCCCGGACGGGAAAACTATGGCTACACCTTC. It is translated as CASSYSNYPGRENYGYTF.

With respect to this clonotype: With a much larger clone just one base away, this may be a read error. This chain connects TRBV12-3 or TRBV12-4 to TRBJ2-1; D might be TRBD1 (6 bases). CDR3 length equals 15 residues. The chain's CDR3 is CASSLEAGRDNERFF. In DNA, the CDR3 is TGTGCCAGCAGTCTCGAAGCCGGACGGGACAATGAGCGGTTCTTC.

The chain employs TRBV5-1 and TRBJ2-7; 8 nucleotides line up with TRBD1. Trimming took 4 bases from V and 3 from J; bases not matched to a gene: 6. The CDR3 runs 14 residues. Germline V gene sequence: CDR1 SGHRS, CDR2 YFSETQ. CDR3 DNA sequence: TGCGCCAGCAGCGTGAACAGGGGGAGCTACGAGCAGTACTTC. This translates into CASSVNRGSYEQYF.

This clonotype was observed a handful of times. The chain is built from TRBV11-3 and TRBJ2-2; the D gene is possibly TRBD1 (5 bases). CDR1 and CDR2 from the germline V gene are SGHNT and YENEEA. The CDR3 contains 13 residues. V lost 6 bases to trimming and J lost 6 bases, with 11 bases between them. The CDR3 DNA is TGTGCCAGCAGAAAAGGGGATTCCGGGGAGCTGTTTTTT. This translates into CASRKGDSGELFF.

The V and J genes are TRBV3-1 and TRBJ1-5; no reliable D call. The CDR3 is 13 amino acids. The germline V and J ends were trimmed by 5 bases and 2 bases, with 7 bases remaining between them. Germline V gives CDR1 LGHDT, CDR2 YNNKEL (reference sequence). CDR3 sequence (DNA): TGTGCCAGCAGCATTAATGGCAATCAGCCCCAGCATTTT. Its protein is CASSINGNQPQHF.

CDR3 loop: CASSLASADRVQPQHF. As DNA, the CDR3 is TGTGCCAGCAGCTTAGCGTCGGCGGACAGGGTCCAGCCCCAGCATTTT. The chain carries TRBV7-3 and TRBJ1-5, with TRBD1 matching 8 bases. Losses at the gene ends were 2 bases for V and 7 bases for J; bases not matched to a gene: 10. This CDR3 has 16 amino acids. Per the germline V gene, CDR1 is SGHTA and CDR2 is FQGTGA.